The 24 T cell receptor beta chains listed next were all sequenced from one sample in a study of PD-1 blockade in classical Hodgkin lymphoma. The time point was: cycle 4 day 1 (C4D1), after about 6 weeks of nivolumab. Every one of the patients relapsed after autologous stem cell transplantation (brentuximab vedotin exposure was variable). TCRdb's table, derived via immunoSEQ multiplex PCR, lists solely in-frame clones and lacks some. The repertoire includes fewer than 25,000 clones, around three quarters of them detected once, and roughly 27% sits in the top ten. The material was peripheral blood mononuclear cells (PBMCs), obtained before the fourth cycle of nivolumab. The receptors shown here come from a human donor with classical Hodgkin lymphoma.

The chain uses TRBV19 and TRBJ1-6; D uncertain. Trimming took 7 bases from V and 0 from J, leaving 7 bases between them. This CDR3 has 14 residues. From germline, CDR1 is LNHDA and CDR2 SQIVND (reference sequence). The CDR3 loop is CASKIGSYNSPLHF. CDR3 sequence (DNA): TGTGCCAGTAAAATTGGCTCCTATAATTCACCCCTCCACTTT.

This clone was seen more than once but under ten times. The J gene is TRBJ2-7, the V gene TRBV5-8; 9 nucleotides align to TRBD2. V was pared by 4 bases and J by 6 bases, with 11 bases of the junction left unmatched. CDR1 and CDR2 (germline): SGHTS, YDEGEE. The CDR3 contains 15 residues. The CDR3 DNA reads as TGTGCCAGCAGCCCTCGGGGCGGGAGGGTCCGCGAGCAGTACTTC. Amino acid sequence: CASSPRGGRVREQYF.

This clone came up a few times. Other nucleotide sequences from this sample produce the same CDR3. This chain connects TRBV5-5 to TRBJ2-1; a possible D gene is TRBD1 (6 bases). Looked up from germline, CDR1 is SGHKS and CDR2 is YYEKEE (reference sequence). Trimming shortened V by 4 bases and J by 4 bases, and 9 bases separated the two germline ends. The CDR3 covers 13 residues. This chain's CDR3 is CASSLDSYNEQFF. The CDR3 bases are TGTGCCAGCAGCCTGGACAGTTACAATGAGCAGTTCTTC.

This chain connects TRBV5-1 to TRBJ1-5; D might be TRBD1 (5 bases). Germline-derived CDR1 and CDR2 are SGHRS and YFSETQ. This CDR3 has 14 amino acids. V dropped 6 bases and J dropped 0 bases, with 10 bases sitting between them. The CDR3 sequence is CASKEGTSNQPQHF. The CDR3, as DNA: TGCGCCAGCAAGGAGGGGACTAGCAATCAGCCCCAGCATTTT. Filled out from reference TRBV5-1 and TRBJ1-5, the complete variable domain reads KAGVTQTPRYLIKTRGQQVTLSCSPISGHRSVSWYQQTPGQGLQFLFEYFSETQRNKGNFPGRFSGRQFSNSRSEMNVSTLELGDSALYLCASKEGTSNQPQHFGDGTRLSIL.

The CDR3 region is CASSQERRQGVLYGYTF. The CDR3, as DNA: TGTGCCAGCAGCCAAGAGAGGAGACAGGGAGTACTCTATGGCTACACCTTC. This sequence joins TRBV4-2 and TRBJ1-2; TRBD1 aligns across 7 bases. This CDR3 comprises 17 residues. The V gene's germline CDR1 is LGHNA and CDR2 YNFKEQ. J gave up 4 bases and V 0 bases, and 11 bases lay outside the gene matches.

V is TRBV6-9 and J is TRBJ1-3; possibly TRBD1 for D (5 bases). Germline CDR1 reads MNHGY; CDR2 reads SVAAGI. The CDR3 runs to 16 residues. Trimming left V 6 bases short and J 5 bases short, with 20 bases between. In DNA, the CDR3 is TGTGCCAGCAGCCCACATCGAGGGGATGTTCGAAACACCATATATTTT. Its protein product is CASSPHRGDVRNTIYF.

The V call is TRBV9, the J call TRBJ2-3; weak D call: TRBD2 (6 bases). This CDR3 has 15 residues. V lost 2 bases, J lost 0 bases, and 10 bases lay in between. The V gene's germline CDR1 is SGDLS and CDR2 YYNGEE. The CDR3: CASSVGLGSTDTQYF. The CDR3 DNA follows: TGTGCCAGCAGCGTGGGACTCGGCAGCACAGATACGCAGTATTTT. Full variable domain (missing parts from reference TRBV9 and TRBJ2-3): DSGVTQTPKHLITATGQRVTLRCSPRSGDLSVYWYQQSLDQGLQFLIQYYNGEERAKGNILERFSAQQFPDLHSELNLSSLELGDSALYFCASSVGLGSTDTQYFGPGTRLTVL.

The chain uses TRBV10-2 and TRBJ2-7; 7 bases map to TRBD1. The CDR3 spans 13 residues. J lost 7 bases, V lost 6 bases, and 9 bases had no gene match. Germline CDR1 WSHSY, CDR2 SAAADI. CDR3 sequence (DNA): TGCGCCAGCAGCCGGGACAGTACTGGAGAGCAGTACGTC. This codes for CASSRDSTGEQYV.

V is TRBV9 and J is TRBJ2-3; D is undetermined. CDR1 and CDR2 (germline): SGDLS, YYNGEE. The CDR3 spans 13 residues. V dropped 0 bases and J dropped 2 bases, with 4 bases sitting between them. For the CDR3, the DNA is TGTGCCAGCAGCGTAGGGTACACAGATACGCAGTATTTT. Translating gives CASSVGYTDTQYF. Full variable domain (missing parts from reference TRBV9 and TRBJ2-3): DSGVTQTPKHLITATGQRVTLRCSPRSGDLSVYWYQQSLDQGLQFLIQYYNGEERAKGNILERFSAQQFPDLHSELNLSSLELGDSALYFCASSVGYTDTQYFGPGTRLTVL.

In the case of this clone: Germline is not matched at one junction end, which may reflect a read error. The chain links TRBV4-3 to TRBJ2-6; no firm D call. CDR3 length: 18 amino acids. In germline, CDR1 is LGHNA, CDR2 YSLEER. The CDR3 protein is CASSPSLADPSRANVLTF. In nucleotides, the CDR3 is TGCGCCAGCAGCCCCTCGCTGGCAGATCCCTCTCGGGCCAACGTCCTGACTTTC.

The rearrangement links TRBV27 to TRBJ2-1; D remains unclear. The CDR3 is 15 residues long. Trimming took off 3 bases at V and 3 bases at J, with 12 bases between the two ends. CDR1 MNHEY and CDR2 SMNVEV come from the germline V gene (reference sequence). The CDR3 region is CASSFRAGVYNEQFF. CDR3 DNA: TGTGCCAGCAGTTTTAGGGCAGGAGTCTACAATGAGCAGTTCTTC.

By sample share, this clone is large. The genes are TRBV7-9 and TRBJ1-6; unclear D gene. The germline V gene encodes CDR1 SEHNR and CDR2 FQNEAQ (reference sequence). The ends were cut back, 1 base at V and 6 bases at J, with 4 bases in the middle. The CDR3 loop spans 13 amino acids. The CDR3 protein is CASSLGSNSPLHF. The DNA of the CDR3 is TGTGCCAGCAGCTTAGGGAGTAATTCACCCCTCCACTTT.

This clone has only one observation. CDR3 nucleotide sequence: TGCGCCAGCAGCGTGGGCGGCGGTGAGGAGACCCAGTACTTC. This encodes CASSVGGGEETQYF. This chain uses TRBV5-1 with TRBJ2-5; no firm D call. V lost 4 bases and J 5 bases, leaving 15 bases between the germline ends. The CDR3 is made up of 14 amino acids. Germline V gives CDR1 SGHRS, CDR2 YFSETQ.

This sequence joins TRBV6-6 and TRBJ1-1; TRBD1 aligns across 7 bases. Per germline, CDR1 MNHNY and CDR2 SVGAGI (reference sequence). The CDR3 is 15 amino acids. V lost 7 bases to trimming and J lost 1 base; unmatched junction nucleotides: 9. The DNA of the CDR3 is TGTGCCAGCACCCCCGAGGGGGCAGGGAACACTGAAGCTTTCTTT. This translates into CASTPEGAGNTEAFF.

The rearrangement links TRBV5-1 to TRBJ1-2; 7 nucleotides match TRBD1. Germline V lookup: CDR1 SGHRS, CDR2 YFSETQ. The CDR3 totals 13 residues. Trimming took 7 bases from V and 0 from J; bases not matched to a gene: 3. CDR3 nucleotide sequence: TGCGCCAGCGGGACAGAGACTAACTATGGCTACACCTTC. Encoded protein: CASGTETNYGYTF.

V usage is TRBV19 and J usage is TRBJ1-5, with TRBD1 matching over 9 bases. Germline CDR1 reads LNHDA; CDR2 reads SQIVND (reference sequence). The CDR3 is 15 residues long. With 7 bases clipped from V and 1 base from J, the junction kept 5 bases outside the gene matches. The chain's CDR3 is CASTPQGASNQPQHF. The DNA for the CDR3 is TGTGCCAGTACCCCACAGGGGGCCAGCAATCAGCCCCAGCATTTT.

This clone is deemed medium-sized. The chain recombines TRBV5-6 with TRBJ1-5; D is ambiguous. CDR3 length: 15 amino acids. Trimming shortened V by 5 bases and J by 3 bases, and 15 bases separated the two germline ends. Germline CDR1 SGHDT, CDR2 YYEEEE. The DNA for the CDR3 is TGTGCCAGCAGTACTACCGGGAGGGACAATCAGCCCCAGCATTTT. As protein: CASSTTGRDNQPQHF.

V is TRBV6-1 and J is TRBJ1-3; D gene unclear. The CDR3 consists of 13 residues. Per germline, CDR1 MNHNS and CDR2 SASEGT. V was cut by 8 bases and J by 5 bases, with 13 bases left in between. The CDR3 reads CASGGGNRNTIYF. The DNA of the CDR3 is TGTGCCAGCGGCGGAGGGAACAGAAACACCATATATTTT.

CDR3 amino acids: CASSYGLAVDTQYF. DNA for the CDR3: TGTGCCAGCAGTTACGGGCTAGCGGTGGATACGCAGTATTTT. The V call is TRBV6-5, the J call TRBJ2-3, with 7 positions matching TRBD2. Germline-derived CDR1 and CDR2 are MNHEY and SVGAGI. The CDR3 is 14 amino acids. Trimming at V came to 2 bases and at J to 6 bases, leaving 5 bases not matched to a gene.

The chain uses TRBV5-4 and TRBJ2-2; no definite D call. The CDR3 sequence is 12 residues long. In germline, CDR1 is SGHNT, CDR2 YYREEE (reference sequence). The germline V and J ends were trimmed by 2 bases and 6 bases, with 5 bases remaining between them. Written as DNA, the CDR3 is TGTGCCAGCAGCTTTAGACCCGGGGAGCTGTTTTTT. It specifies CASSFRPGELFF.

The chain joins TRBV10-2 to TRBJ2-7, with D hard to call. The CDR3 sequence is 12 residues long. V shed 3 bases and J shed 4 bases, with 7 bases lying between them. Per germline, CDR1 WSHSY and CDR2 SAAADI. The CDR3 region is CASSDVSYEQYF. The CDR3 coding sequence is TGCGCCAGCAGTGACGTTTCTTACGAGCAGTACTTC.

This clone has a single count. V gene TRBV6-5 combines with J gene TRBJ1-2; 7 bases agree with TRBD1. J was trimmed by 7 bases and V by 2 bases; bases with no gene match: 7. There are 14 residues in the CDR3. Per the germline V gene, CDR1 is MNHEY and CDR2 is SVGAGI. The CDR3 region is CASSYDGQVAGYTF. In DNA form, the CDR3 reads TGTGCCAGCAGTTACGATGGACAGGTCGCTGGCTACACCTTC.

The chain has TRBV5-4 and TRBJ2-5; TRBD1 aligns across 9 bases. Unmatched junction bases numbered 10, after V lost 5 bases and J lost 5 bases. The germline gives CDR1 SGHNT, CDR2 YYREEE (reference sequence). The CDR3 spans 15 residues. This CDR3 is CASRSTGGGWETQYF. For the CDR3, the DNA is TGTGCCAGCAGGTCCACAGGGGGCGGGTGGGAGACCCAGTACTTC. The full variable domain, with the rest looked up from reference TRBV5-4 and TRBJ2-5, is ETGVTQSPTHLIKTRGQQVTLRCSSQSGHNTVSWYQQALGQGPQFIFQYYREEENGRGNFPPRFSGLQFPNYSSELNVNALELDDSALYLCASRSTGGGWETQYFGPGTRLLVL.

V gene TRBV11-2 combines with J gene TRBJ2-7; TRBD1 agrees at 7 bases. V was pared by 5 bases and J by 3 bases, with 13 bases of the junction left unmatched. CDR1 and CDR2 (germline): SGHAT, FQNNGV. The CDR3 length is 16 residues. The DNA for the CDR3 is TGTGCCAGCAGCCCACTAAACCGGGACAGCTTCTACGAGCAGTACTTC. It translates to CASSPLNRDSFYEQYF. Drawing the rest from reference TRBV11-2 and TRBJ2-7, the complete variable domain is EAGVAQSPRYKIIEKRQSVAFWCNPISGHATLYWYQQILGQGPKLLIQFQNNGVVDDSQLPKDRFSAERLKGVDSTLKIQPAKLEDSAVYLCASSPLNRDSFYEQYFGPGTRLTVT.